The text below deals with one T cell receptor beta chain. Each subset's genomic DNA was split evenly across several immunoSEQ plates. Here immunoSEQ multiplex PCR was the method, and the copy in TCRdb shows in-frame clones only, minus some. Among 850,000 to 1,200,000 clones listed, roughly 70% were seen once. This specimen belongs to a study of shared clonotypes between healthy human individuals. CDR1 and CDR2 from the germline V gene are MNHNS and SASEGT. Trimming took off 7 bases at V and 3 bases at J, with 10 bases between the two ends. This CDR3 has 12 residues. Sequenced sample: memory CD4+ T cells sorted from blood. Subset defined: CD45RA-negative fraction. The chain employs TRBV6-1 and TRBJ2-7; no definite D call. The source of this sequence is a man between 18 and 35 years old in good health. In DNA form, the CDR3 reads TGTGCCAGCACGGGTCCCCACTACGAGCAGTACTTC. Protein sequence: CASTGPHYEQYF.